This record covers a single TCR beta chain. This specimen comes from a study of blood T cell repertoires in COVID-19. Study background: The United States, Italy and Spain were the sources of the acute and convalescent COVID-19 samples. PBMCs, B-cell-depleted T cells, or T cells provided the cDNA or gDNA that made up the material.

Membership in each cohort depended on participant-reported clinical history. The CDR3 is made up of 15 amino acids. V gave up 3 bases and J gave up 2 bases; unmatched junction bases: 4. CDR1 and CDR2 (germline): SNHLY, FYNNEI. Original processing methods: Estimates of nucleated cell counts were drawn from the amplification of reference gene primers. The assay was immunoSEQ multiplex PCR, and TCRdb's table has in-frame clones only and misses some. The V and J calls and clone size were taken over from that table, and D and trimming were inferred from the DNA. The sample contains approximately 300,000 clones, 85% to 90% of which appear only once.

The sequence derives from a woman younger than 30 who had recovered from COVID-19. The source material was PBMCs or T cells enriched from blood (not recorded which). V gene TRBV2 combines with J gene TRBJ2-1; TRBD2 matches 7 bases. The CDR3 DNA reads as TGTGCCAGCAGTGATGGGCTAGCGGCCTACAATGAGCAGTTCTTC. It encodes CASSDGLAAYNEQFF.